Presented here are 8 T cell receptor beta chains from one specimen sequenced in a study of T cell responses to AZD1222 COVID-19 vaccine listed by TCRdb under 2021. Library method: the immunoSEQ multiplex PCR assay. This is the immuneACCESS table as TCRdb keeps it, with only in-frame sequences that have V and J called. A part of the clones is gone; compared with another copy, unresolved V genes explain less than half, and the rest is unexplained. The sample table contains fewer than 150,000 clones; only one count was recorded for 93% of them. The ten largest clones take up 4% to 6% of the sample. The sample's time point, from its label and the paper: about 28 days (+/-7) after the second vaccine dose. The input for sequencing was peripheral blood, taken 28 days after the second AZD1222 dose. The receptors come from an adult who received the AZD1222 COVID-19 vaccine.

This chain uses TRBV7-8 with TRBJ2-1, with a possible D match to TRBD2 (6 bases). Trimming took 5 bases from V and 6 from J, leaving 14 bases between them. CDR3 length: 14 amino acids. CDR1 SGHVS and CDR2 FQNEAQ come from the germline V gene. The CDR3 loop is CASSPRDLINEQFF. CDR3 nucleotides: TGTGCCAGCAGCCCGCGGGACTTAATCAATGAGCAGTTCTTC.

This clone was detected only once. The chain joins TRBV10-3 to TRBJ1-5, with D unresolved. The germline V and J ends were trimmed by 2 bases and 2 bases, with 16 bases remaining between them. CDR3 length: 17 amino acids. Germline lookup yields CDR1 ENHRY and CDR2 SYGVKD. The CDR3 bases are TGTGCCATCAGTGAGGGTCTAAGTCTCGCCGGCAATCAGCCCCAGCATTTT. It is translated as CAISEGLSLAGNQPQHF.

The chain combines TRBV7-9 with TRBJ1-3, with D unresolved. V gave up 4 bases and J gave up 2 bases, with 15 bases separating them. Germline CDR1 is SEHNR and CDR2 is FQNEAQ (reference sequence). CDR3 length equals 16 residues. CDR3 nucleotide sequence: TGTGCCAGCAGCTACCTTGGGCCGCTTGCTGGAAACACCATATATTTT. Its protein is CASSYLGPLAGNTIYF.

The gene calls are TRBV2 and TRBJ2-5; 7 positions match TRBD2. The CDR3 extends over 15 amino acids. The ends lost 7 bases at V and 6 bases at J; junction bases unmatched: 14. Germline assignment: CDR1 SNHLY and CDR2 FYNNEI. The CDR3, as DNA: TGTGCCAGCATGGGGGAGCGGGGCCAGAGGCAGACCCAGTACTTC. This gives the protein CASMGERGQRQTQYF. The variable domain in full, with the rest retrieved from reference TRBV2 and TRBJ2-5, is EPEVTQTPSHQVTQMGQEVILRCVPISNHLYFYWYRQILGQKVEFLVSFYNNEISEKSEIFDDQFSVERPDGSNFTLKIRSTKLEDSAMYFCASMGERGQRQTQYFGPGTRLLVL.

Regarding this clone: Germline and junction disagree at one end, which may indicate a read error. Other DNA sequences of this sample code for an identical CDR3. The V gene is TRBV9, the J gene TRBJ2-1, with TRBD1 identical over 8 bases. This CDR3 has 16 amino acids. Germline loops: CDR1 SGDLS, CDR2 YYNGEE. The CDR3 DNA follows: TGTGCCAGTAGCGTAGTAGGGGACAGGCAAAACAATGAGCAGTTCTTC. Amino acids: CASSVVGDRQNNEQFF. The full variable domain, completed using reference TRBV9 and TRBJ2-1, is DSGVTQTPKHLITATGQRVTLRCSPRSGDLSVYWYQQSLDQGLQFLIQYYNGEERAKGNILERFSAQQFPDLHSELNLSSLELGDSALYFCASSVVGDRQNNEQFFGPGTRLTVL.

This clone has just one count. This rearrangement joins TRBV7-9 to TRBJ2-5; 7 nucleotides align to TRBD2. Germline V gives CDR1 SEHNR, CDR2 FQNEAQ (reference sequence). With 4 bases clipped from V and 4 bases from J, the junction kept 6 bases outside the gene matches. The CDR3 contains 14 residues. CDR3 protein: CASSSGLTSETQYF. The CDR3 bases are TGTGCCAGCAGCTCGGGACTAACGTCAGAGACCCAGTACTTC.

The chain is built from TRBV10-2 and TRBJ2-4; no clear D gene. The CDR3 is 14 residues long. The V and J ends lost 6 bases and 8 bases respectively, with 17 bases between them. Germline V CDR1 and CDR2: WSHSY, SAAADI. The DNA of the CDR3 is TGCGCCAGCAGCCCAGTAGGACCTGGGGACATTCAGTACTTC. As protein: CASSPVGPGDIQYF.

The rearrangement links TRBV7-8 to TRBJ1-1; TRBD1 is a possible D gene (6 bases). Germline assignment: CDR1 SGHVS and CDR2 FQNEAQ. The CDR3 has 16 amino acids. Trimming stripped 5 bases from V and 1 base from J, with 17 bases between. The CDR3 is CASSAVVGARNTEAFF. The CDR3, as DNA: TGTGCCAGCAGCGCAGTTGTGGGGGCGAGGAACACTGAAGCTTTCTTT.